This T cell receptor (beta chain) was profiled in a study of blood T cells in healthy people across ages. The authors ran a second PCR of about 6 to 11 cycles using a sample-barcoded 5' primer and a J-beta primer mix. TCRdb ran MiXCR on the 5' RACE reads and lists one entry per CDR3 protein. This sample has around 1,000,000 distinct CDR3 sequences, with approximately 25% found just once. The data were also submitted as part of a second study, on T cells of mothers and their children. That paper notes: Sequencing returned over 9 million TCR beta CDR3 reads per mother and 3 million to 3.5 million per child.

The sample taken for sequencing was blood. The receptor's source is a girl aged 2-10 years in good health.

CDR3 in DNA: TGTGCCAGCAGCTCTCCCTTGGGGCTTTTCGGCGAGCAGTACTTC. It is translated as CASSSPLGLFGEQYF. The chain is built from TRBV7-2 and TRBJ2-5; a possible D gene is TRBD1 (5 bases). The J call is uncertain, as TRBJ2-7 better fits the DNA end. Per germline, CDR1 SGHTA and CDR2 FQGNSA. CDR3 length equals 15 residues.